A selection of T cell receptor beta chains follows, all from one sample in a study. Using its own MiXCR run on the 5' RACE reads, TCRdb lists one record per CDR3 protein. The table has 5,200 or so distinct CDR3 sequences, more than 65% seen once. The sequenced sample was naive CD4+ T cells sorted from blood. These receptor sequences come from a female donor with breast cancer. CDR3s include the opening cysteine and the closing phenylalanine or tryptophan. The order of the fields is CDR3 protein, CDR3 DNA, clone size, J gene, D gene, V gene. The D gene is left open where the match is weak. Clone sizes are given selectively: once, few, many, or a class where the clone is expanded.

CASSQETGAETQYF,TGTGCCAGCAGCCAAGAGACAGGGGCCGAGACCCAGTACTTC,NA,TRBJ2-5,TRBD1,TRBV4-2
CASSPLQGRHTEAFF,TGTGCCAGCAGCCCCCTACAGGGCAGGCACACTGAAGCTTTCTTT,NA,TRBJ1-1,NA,TRBV7-9
CASSFRLGYTDTQYF,TGTGCCAGCAGCTTCCGTCTAGGATACACAGATACGCAGTATTTT,few,TRBJ2-3,NA,TRBV7-8
CASSIRQANTGELFF,TGTGCCAGCAGCATCCGACAGGCGAACACCGGGGAGCTGTTTTTT,NA,TRBJ2-2,NA,TRBV5-1
CASSLGSLETQYF,TGTGCCAGCAGTTTAGGCAGTCTCGAGACCCAGTACTTC,NA,TRBJ2-5,NA,TRBV12-3/TRBV12-4
CASSAVGEPRHPYNEQFF,TGCGCCAGCAGCGCCGTGGGGGAGCCGAGACACCCATACAATGAGCAGTTCTTC,NA,TRBJ2-1,NA,TRBV10-2
CASSLFGGTLNEQFF,TGTGCCAGCAGCTTATTTGGTGGGACATTGAATGAGCAGTTCTTC,NA,TRBJ2-1,NA,TRBV7-3
CSARTSGRANEQYF,TGCAGTGCTAGAACTAGCGGGAGGGCCAACGAGCAGTACTTC,NA,TRBJ2-7,TRBD2,TRBV20-1
CSAMPGRDEQYF,TGCAGTGCTATGCCAGGGAGGGACGAGCAGTACTTC,NA,TRBJ2-7,TRBD2,TRBV20-1
CASVDGRSETQYF,TGTGCCAGCGTGGACGGGAGATCTGAGACCCAGTACTTC,NA,TRBJ2-5,NA,TRBV9
CASSLLAGAGDTQYF,TGTGCCAGCAGCCTTCTAGCGGGAGCAGGCGATACGCAGTATTTT,NA,TRBJ2-3,TRBD2,TRBV7-9
CAWSVVAGATTYEQYF,TGTGCCTGGAGTGTGGTAGCGGGGGCCACTACCTACGAGCAGTACTTC,NA,TRBJ2-7,TRBD2,TRBV30
CASSQEGRTQQFF,TGCGCCAGCAGCCAAGAAGGTCGGACTCAACAGTTCTTC,NA,TRBJ2-1,NA,TRBV4-1
CASSPKSGLAGAHEQFF,TGTGCCAGCAGCCCAAAATCGGGACTAGCGGGGGCCCATGAGCAGTTCTTC,NA,TRBJ2-1,TRBD2,TRBV7-3
CAISDGYNEQFF,TGTGCCATCAGTGACGGATACAATGAGCAGTTCTTC,NA,TRBJ2-1,NA,TRBV10-3
CASSWGRGSEAFF,TGTGCCAGCAGCTGGGGCAGGGGCTCTGAAGCTTTCTTT,NA,TRBJ1-1,NA,TRBV5-4
CASSVGAGGLDTQYF,TGTGCCAGCAGCGTAGGTGCGGGGGGGTTAGATACGCAGTATTTT,NA,TRBJ2-3,TRBD2,TRBV9
CASSQGGANTDTQYF,TGTGCCAGCAGCCAAGGTGGGGCCAACACAGATACGCAGTATTTT,large,TRBJ2-3,NA,TRBV4-2
CSARPVAGGTEAFF,TGCAGTGCTAGACCCGTGGCGGGGGGCACTGAAGCTTTCTTT,once,TRBJ1-1,NA,TRBV20-1
CASRRHGWWTGSYEQYF,TGTGCCAGCAGACGGCACGGATGGTGGACAGGCTCCTACGAGCAGTACTTC,NA,TRBJ2-7,TRBD1,TRBV5-1
CASSEGGHPTQETQYF,TGTGCCAGCAGTGAAGGGGGACATCCCACCCAAGAGACCCAGTACTTC,few,TRBJ2-5,NA,TRBV25-1
CASSYGREVSTDTQYF,TGTGCCAGCAGTTATGGGCGAGAGGTTAGCACAGATACGCAGTATTTT,NA,TRBJ2-3,NA,TRBV6-5
CSARDGQGYGYTF,TGCAGTGCTAGAGACGGACAGGGCTATGGCTACACCTTC,NA,TRBJ1-2,TRBD1,TRBV20-1
CATSWGDTEAFF,TGTGCCACAAGTTGGGGTGACACTGAAGCTTTCTTT,few,TRBJ1-1,NA,TRBV10-3
CATIPAGGNTGELFF,TGTGCCACCATCCCAGCGGGAGGGAACACCGGGGAGCTGTTTTTT,NA,TRBJ2-2,TRBD2,TRBV15
CASTRQGPKPPLHF,TGCGCCAGCACCAGACAGGGCCCGAAGCCACCCCTCCACTTT,NA,TRBJ1-6,TRBD1,TRBV5-1
CASSLTTGGRTEAFF,TGTGCCAGCAGCTTGACGACAGGGGGTAGGACTGAAGCTTTCTTT,NA,TRBJ1-1,TRBD1,TRBV11-2
CASSERPYEQYF,TGTGCCAGCAGCGAGCGGCCCTACGAGCAGTACTTC,few,TRBJ2-7,NA,TRBV28
CASSDDNRGQETQYF,TGTGCCAGCAGTGACGATAACAGGGGCCAAGAGACCCAGTACTTC,NA,TRBJ2-5,TRBD1,TRBV12-3/TRBV12-4
CASSLDLGYEQYF,TGTGCTAGCAGCTTAGACCTGGGCTACGAGCAGTACTTC,NA,TRBJ2-7,NA,TRBV7-7
CASSQGNYGYTF,TGTGCCAGCAGCCAAGGGAACTATGGCTACACCTTC,NA,TRBJ1-2,NA,TRBV4-2
CASHSPAVNTEAFF,TGTGCCAGCCATTCACCCGCCGTGAACACTGAAGCTTTCTTT,NA,TRBJ1-1,NA,TRBV6-2/TRBV6-3
CASSQDRASETQYF,TGCGCCAGCAGCCAAGATAGAGCTTCAGAGACCCAGTACTTC,NA,TRBJ2-5,NA,TRBV4-1
CASSEMGWGGQPQHF,TGCGCCAGCAGTGAAATGGGTTGGGGAGGTCAGCCCCAGCATTTT,NA,TRBJ1-5,NA,TRBV10-2
CASSLGTLTHWDTDTQYF,TGTGCCAGCAGCTTAGGGACTCTCACCCACTGGGACACAGATACGCAGTATTTT,once,TRBJ2-3,NA,TRBV7-8
CASSSQETQYF,TGCGCCAGCAGTTCACAAGAGACCCAGTACTTC,NA,TRBJ2-5,NA,TRBV5-1
CASSLSISYEQYF,TGTGCCAGCAGCTTATCCATCTCCTACGAGCAGTACTTC,NA,TRBJ2-7,NA,TRBV7-3
CASRPRADYGELFF,TGTGCCAGCAGGCCTCGGGCGGACTACGGGGAGCTGTTTTTT,NA,TRBJ2-2,NA,TRBV6-5
CASSLGWKETQYF,TGTGCCAGCAGTTTAGGGTGGAAAGAGACCCAGTACTTC,once,TRBJ2-5,NA,TRBV12-3/TRBV12-4
CATSRAVNSPLHF,TGTGCCACCAGCAGAGCGGTCAATTCACCCCTCCACTTT,NA,TRBJ1-6,NA,TRBV15
CASSQDGGAQQYF,TGCGCCAGCAGCCAAGATGGGGGGGCGCAGCAGTACTTC,few,TRBJ2-7,NA,TRBV4-2
CASSESGDGSQETQYF,TGCGCCAGCAGTGAGTCGGGGGACGGCTCCCAAGAGACCCAGTACTTC,NA,TRBJ2-5,NA,TRBV10-1
CASSLGRTNLFF,TGTGCCAGCAGTTTAGGGCGGACCAATCTGTTTTTT,once,TRBJ1-4,NA,TRBV12-3/TRBV12-4
CASGARQASSGNTIYF,TGTGCCAGCGGCGCGCGACAGGCGAGCTCTGGAAACACCATATATTTT,NA,TRBJ1-3,NA,TRBV9
CASSLGDRTYEQYF,TGCGCCAGCAGCTTGGGGGACAGAACCTACGAGCAGTACTTC,NA,TRBJ2-7,TRBD1,TRBV5-1
CASRITSGRGNEQFF,TGTGCCAGCAGAATCACTAGCGGGAGAGGCAATGAGCAGTTCTTC,NA,TRBJ2-1,TRBD2,TRBV7-6
CASSSQEQKARGYTF,TGTGCCAGCAGTTCGCAGGAACAAAAAGCTAGGGGCTACACCTTC,few,TRBJ1-2,NA,TRBV12-3/TRBV12-4
CACSQVDMGFLGHNEQFF,TGCGCCTGCAGCCAAGTAGACATGGGCTTTTTGGGCCACAATGAGCAGTTCTTC,NA,TRBJ2-1,NA,TRBV4-1
CASSQVLAGNNEQFF,TGTGCCAGCAGCCAAGTCCTAGCGGGGAACAATGAGCAGTTCTTC,NA,TRBJ2-1,TRBD2,TRBV3-1
CSARDGTTYEQYF,TGCAGTGCTAGAGACGGAACTACTTACGAGCAGTACTTC,few,TRBJ2-7,NA,TRBV20-1
CSARDLPVGTSFNSPLHF,TGCAGTGCTAGAGATCTGCCTGTGGGGACCTCTTTTAATTCACCCCTCCACTTT,NA,TRBJ1-6,NA,TRBV20-1
CASSLRVSETQYF,TGTGCCAGCAGTTTAAGAGTTTCAGAGACCCAGTACTTC,NA,TRBJ2-5,NA,TRBV27
CASIGDRDTYSGNTIYF,TGCGCCAGCATCGGAGACAGGGATACCTACTCTGGAAACACCATATATTTT,NA,TRBJ1-3,TRBD1,TRBV10-2
CASSESYTAEQFF,TGCGCCAGCAGTGAGTCTTATACGGCAGAGCAGTTCTTC,NA,TRBJ2-1,NA,TRBV10-1
CASSYRGARANYGYTF,TGTGCCAGCAGTTATCGCGGGGCCCGAGCTAACTATGGCTACACCTTC,NA,TRBJ1-2,NA,TRBV6-5
CASSQGNQLAHEQYF,TGTGCCAGCAGCCAAGGAAACCAACTAGCGCACGAGCAGTACTTC,once,TRBJ2-7,TRBD2,TRBV4-2
CSASPTGGPENEQYF,TGCAGCGCCAGTCCAACGGGAGGTCCTGAGAACGAGCAGTACTTC,NA,TRBJ2-7,TRBD2,TRBV29-1